Shown below are 24 T cell receptor beta chains from a single sample sequenced in a study of blood T cell repertoires in COVID-19. Sequencing used immunoSEQ multiplex PCR; TCRdb keeps in-frame clones, though not all of them. The sample carries around 220,000 clones, around 86% recorded once. The source material was peripheral blood. Source of these receptors: a woman in her forties or fifties with COVID-19, enrolled during active disease.

The V call is TRBV6-2 or TRBV6-3, the J call TRBJ2-3; TRBD2 is a possible D gene (6 bases). Germline assignment: CDR1 MNHEY and CDR2 SVGEGT. The CDR3 runs 14 residues. V was clipped by 6 bases and J by 2 bases, with 12 bases between them. CDR3 region: CASSPRGHTDTQYF. In DNA form, the CDR3 reads TGTGCCAGCAGCCCGCGGGGCCACACAGATACGCAGTATTTT.

A remark on this clone: Relative to the germline gene, one junction end is altered; a read error may explain this. This sequence joins TRBV19 and TRBJ2-5; TRBD1 agrees at 7 bases. Per germline, CDR1 LNHDA and CDR2 SQIVND (reference sequence). The length of the CDR3 is 15 residues. CDR3 residues: CASSIGPGQQDTQYF. For the CDR3, the DNA is TGTGCCAGTAGTATCGGCCCGGGACAGCAAGACACCCAGTACTTC.

This clone was counted only a few times. V gene TRBV10-3 combines with J gene TRBJ1-6, with D maybe TRBD1 (6 bases). Germline CDR1 ENHRY, CDR2 SYGVKD. Trimming cost V 5 bases and J 8 bases, with 7 bases left between them. The CDR3 is 12 amino acids. This CDR3 reads CAISRQDSPLHF. As DNA, the CDR3 is TGTGCCATCAGTCGACAGGATTCACCCCTCCACTTT.

The chain carries TRBV14 and TRBJ2-1; D might be TRBD2 (7 bases). The CDR3 has 16 residues. V was cut by 4 bases and J by 7 bases, with 20 bases left in between. From germline, CDR1 is SGHDN and CDR2 FVKESK. For the CDR3, the DNA is TGTGCCAGCAGCCGATTGATCGGGGGGCTCTTAAATGAGCAGTTCTTC. It yields the protein CASSRLIGGLLNEQFF.

The rearrangement links TRBV13 to TRBJ2-3; 7 bases match TRBD2. Germline V gene lookup returns CDR1 PRHDT and CDR2 FYEKMQ (reference sequence). Trimming removed 4 bases from V and 1 base from J; junction bases left unmatched: 8. This CDR3 contains 16 residues. The CDR3 region is CASSSLAVRRTDTQYF. The CDR3 DNA reads as TGTGCCAGCAGCTCTCTAGCGGTCCGACGCACAGATACGCAGTATTTT.

The chain recombines TRBV6-8 with TRBJ1-5, with 11 bases aligning to TRBD1. V was pared by 1 base and J by 1 base, with 12 bases of the junction left unmatched. Germline V gene data show CDR1 as MNHGY and CDR2 as SAAAGT. The length of the CDR3 is 20 residues. CDR3 coding DNA: TGTGCCAGCAGTTACTTGTCCGGGACAGGGGGTGGGGGAAGCAATCAGCCCCAGCATTTT. Translated, it gives CASSYLSGTGGGGSNQPQHF.

The chain recombines TRBV9 with TRBJ1-5; D not resolved. V was shortened by 4 bases and J by 10 bases, with 18 bases between the two germline ends. This CDR3 is built from 14 residues. Per the germline V gene, CDR1 is SGDLS and CDR2 is YYNGEE. The CDR3 protein is CASSPSTTLPPQHF. CDR3 bases: TGTGCCAGCAGCCCCAGTACAACCCTCCCACCCCAGCATTTT.

The V and J genes are TRBV4-1 and TRBJ2-5, with D hard to call. This CDR3 spans 14 amino acids. CDR1 is MGHRA and CDR2 is YSYEKL in the germline V gene. Trimming removed 0 bases from V and 5 bases from J, with 10 bases in between. CDR3 in DNA: TGCGCCAGCAGCCAAGATACGACGAGGGAGACCCAGTACTTC. Translating it yields CASSQDTTRETQYF.

The chain carries TRBV27 and TRBJ2-5; TRBD1 agrees at 8 bases. Germline V gives CDR1 MNHEY, CDR2 SMNVEV (reference sequence). The CDR3 runs 13 residues. Trimming removed 7 bases from V and 7 bases from J; junction bases left unmatched: 8. In nucleotides, the CDR3 is TGTGCCAGCAAGGGACAGGACTACGTGACCCAGTACTTC. Protein product: CASKGQDYVTQYF.

The chain is built from TRBV9 and TRBJ2-1; D possibly corresponds to TRBD1 (6 bases). The CDR3 loop spans 18 amino acids. Germline V gives CDR1 SGDLS, CDR2 YYNGEE. Trimming pared 0 bases from V and 3 bases from J, leaving 19 bases between. The CDR3 DNA sequence: TGTGCCAGCAGCGTAGGAACGGACAGTACCCTTGACTACAATGAGCAGTTCTTC. Amino acid sequence: CASSVGTDSTLDYNEQFF.

As to this clone: The sample contains more than one DNA sequence encoding this CDR3. The chain combines TRBV9 with TRBJ1-6, with D uncertain. This CDR3 contains 15 residues. Germline assignment: CDR1 SGDLS and CDR2 YYNGEE. V was pared by 4 bases and J by 4 bases, with 12 bases between. CDR3 in DNA: TGTGCCAGCAGCCCCCCGGGATCTTATAATTCACCCCTCCACTTT. The encoded protein is CASSPPGSYNSPLHF.

This clone was detected a few times. This sequence joins TRBV9 and TRBJ2-5, with a tentative D call TRBD2 (6 bases). Trimming cost V 6 bases and J 3 bases, with 18 bases left between them. The CDR3 loop spans 15 amino acids. Germline-derived CDR1 and CDR2 are SGDLS and YYNGEE. Written as DNA, the CDR3 is TGTGCCAGCAAACGCGGGGCTAGACTAGAAGAGACCCAGTACTTC. Residues: CASKRGARLEETQYF.

The chain carries TRBV6-6 and TRBJ1-2; TRBD1 is a possible D gene (5 bases). The CDR3 length is 13 residues. Trimming took 2 bases from V and 8 from J, leaving 12 bases between them. Germline CDR1 is MNHNY and CDR2 is SVGAGI (reference sequence). DNA for the CDR3: TGTGCCAGCAGTTACGGCGGAAGGGGAGGCTACACCTTC. Its translation is CASSYGGRGGYTF.

J is TRBJ1-2 and V is TRBV25-1; the match to TRBD1 covers 7 bases. Germline assignment: CDR1 MGHDK and CDR2 SYGVNS. V gave up 5 bases and J gave up 7 bases; unmatched junction bases: 7. CDR3 length: 13 residues. CDR3: CASSPPGQLGYTF. CDR3 in DNA: TGTGCCAGCAGTCCTCCGGGACAGCTTGGCTACACCTTC.

The chain couples TRBV29-1 to TRBJ1-1, with D uncertain. V shed 1 base and J shed 5 bases, with 17 bases lying between them. CDR1 is SQVTM and CDR2 is ANQGSEA in the germline V gene. The CDR3 length is 15 residues. Written as DNA, the CDR3 is TGCAGCGTTGAAGGAGGGCCGTCGCCAGGAACTGAAGCTTTCTTT. Translation gives CSVEGGPSPGTEAFF. Complete variable domain (other parts from reference TRBV29-1 and TRBJ1-1): SAVISQKPSRDICQRGTSLTIQCQVDSQVTMMFWYRQQPGQSLTLIATANQGSEATYESGFVIDKFPISRPNLTFSTLTVSNMSPEDSSIYLCSVEGGPSPGTEAFFGQGTRLTVV.

This clone was detected only a few times. The chain recombines TRBV4-2 with TRBJ2-3, with D possibly matching TRBD2 (6 bases). This CDR3 spans 16 amino acids. V lost 6 bases and J lost 5, with 21 bases in between. Germline assignment: CDR1 LGHNA and CDR2 YNFKEQ. The CDR3 spells CASSDDRGTSGDTQYF. CDR3 sequence (DNA): TGTGCCAGCAGTGACGATCGAGGGACTTCGGGAGATACGCAGTATTTT.

The chain employs TRBV19 and TRBJ2-7, with 9 bases matching TRBD1. CDR1 is LNHDA, CDR2 SQIVND, per germline (reference sequence). J lost 1 base, V lost 5 bases, and 12 bases had no gene match. The CDR3 has 17 amino acids. The CDR3 loop is CASSWPVGQGKSYEQYV. CDR3 nucleotide sequence: TGTGCCAGTAGTTGGCCGGTAGGACAGGGGAAATCCTACGAGCAGTACGTC.

The CDR3 spells CASSPDSSGGPDTQYF. CDR3 nucleotide sequence: TGTGCCAGCTCTCCCGACTCTAGCGGGGGCCCAGATACGCAGTATTTT. J is TRBJ2-3 and V is TRBV19; 10 bases agree with TRBD2. Germline loops: CDR1 LNHDA, CDR2 SQIVND (reference sequence). CDR3 length: 16 amino acids. The ends lost 9 bases at V and 4 bases at J; junction bases unmatched: 13.

This clone was detected only once. CDR3 nucleotides: TGTGCCAGCACCTTCCGGACAGGGTCAGATACGCAGTATTTT. Translating it yields CASTFRTGSDTQYF. The J gene is TRBJ2-3, the V gene TRBV6-5; 8 nucleotides line up with TRBD1. The ends lost 7 bases at V and 4 bases at J; junction bases unmatched: 7. Germline values: CDR1 MNHEY, CDR2 SVGAGI. This CDR3 has 14 amino acids.

J is TRBJ1-5 and V is TRBV24-1; 7 positions agree with TRBD1. V lost 9 bases, J lost 4 bases, and 8 bases stayed unmatched. This CDR3 has 14 amino acids. Germline values: CDR1 KGHDR, CDR2 SFDVKD. CDR3 nucleotides: TGTGCCACCTCAAAGGAGGGGGCTAATCAGCCCCAGCATTTT. As protein: CATSKEGANQPQHF.

The CDR3 loop reads CASSLISGATDTQYF. CDR3 sequence (DNA): TGTGCCAGCAGCTTAATTAGCGGGGCGACAGATACGCAGTATTTT. J is TRBJ2-3 and V is TRBV7-9; 8 bases line up with TRBD2. V shed 2 bases, J shed 3 bases, and the junction held 4 bases outside the gene matches. Germline CDR1 SEHNR, CDR2 FQNEAQ (reference sequence). CDR3 length equals 15 residues.

This chain connects TRBV9 to TRBJ2-1; 10 bases align to TRBD2. CDR1 is SGDLS and CDR2 is YYNGEE in the germline V gene. The length of the CDR3 is 16 residues. Losses at the gene ends were 1 base for V and 8 bases for J; bases not matched to a gene: 9. CDR3 nucleotide sequence: TGTGCCAGCAGCGTAAGGCTAGCGGGGGAACGCGATGAGCAGTTCTTC. The encoded protein is CASSVRLAGERDEQFF.

The chain has TRBV19 and TRBJ2-1; 8 bases agree with TRBD1. The trim removed 2 bases at V and 4 bases at J, leaving 7 bases unmatched. The CDR3 runs to 16 residues. Germline V gives CDR1 LNHDA, CDR2 SQIVND (reference sequence). Here the CDR3 DNA reads TGTGCCAGTAGTATAAATAAACGGACAGGGTACAATGAGCAGTTCTTC. This sequence encodes CASSINKRTGYNEQFF.

The J gene is TRBJ1-6, the V gene TRBV30, with TRBD1 matching 9 bases. The CDR3 contains 18 residues. In germline, CDR1 is GTSNPN, CDR2 SVGIG (reference sequence). With V trimmed by 7 bases and J by 10 bases, 23 bases remained unmatched. The CDR3 spells CAYQTGGGSPLGGSPLHF. As DNA, the CDR3 is TGTGCCTACCAGACAGGGGGTGGATCACCCCTCGGTGGATCACCCCTCCACTTT.